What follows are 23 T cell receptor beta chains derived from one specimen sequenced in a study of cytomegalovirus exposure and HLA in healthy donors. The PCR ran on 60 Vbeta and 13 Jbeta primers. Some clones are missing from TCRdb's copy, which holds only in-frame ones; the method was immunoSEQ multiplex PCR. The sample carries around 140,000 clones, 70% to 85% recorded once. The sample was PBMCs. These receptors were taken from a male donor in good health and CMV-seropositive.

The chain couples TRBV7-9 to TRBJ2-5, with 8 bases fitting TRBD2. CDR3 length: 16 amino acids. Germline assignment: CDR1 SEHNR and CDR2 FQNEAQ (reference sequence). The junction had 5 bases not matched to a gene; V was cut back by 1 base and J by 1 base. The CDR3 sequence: CASSLGGGGRQETQYF. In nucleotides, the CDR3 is TGTGCCAGCAGCTTAGGAGGCGGGGGGCGCCAAGAGACCCAGTACTTC.

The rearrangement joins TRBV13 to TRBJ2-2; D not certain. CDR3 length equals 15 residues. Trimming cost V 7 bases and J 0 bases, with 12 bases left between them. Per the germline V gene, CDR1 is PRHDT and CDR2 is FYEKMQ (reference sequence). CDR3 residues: CASNSGYTNTGELFF. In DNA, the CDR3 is TGTGCCAGCAACTCCGGGTACACGAACACCGGGGAGCTGTTTTTT.

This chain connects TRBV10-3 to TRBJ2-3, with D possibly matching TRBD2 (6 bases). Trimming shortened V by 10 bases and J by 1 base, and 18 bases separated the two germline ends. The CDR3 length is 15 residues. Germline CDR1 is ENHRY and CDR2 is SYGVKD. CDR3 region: CATGESGPGTDTQYF. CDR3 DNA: TGTGCCACTGGGGAGAGCGGGCCAGGCACAGATACGCAGTATTTT.

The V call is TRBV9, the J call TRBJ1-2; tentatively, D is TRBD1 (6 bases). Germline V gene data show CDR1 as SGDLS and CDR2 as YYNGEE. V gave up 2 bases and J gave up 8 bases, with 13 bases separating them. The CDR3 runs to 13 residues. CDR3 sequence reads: CASSVRAGDGYTF. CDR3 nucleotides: TGTGCCAGCAGCGTGAGGGCAGGGGACGGCTACACCTTC. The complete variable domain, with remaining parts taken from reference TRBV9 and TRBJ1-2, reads DSGVTQTPKHLITATGQRVTLRCSPRSGDLSVYWYQQSLDQGLQFLIQYYNGEERAKGNILERFSAQQFPDLHSELNLSSLELGDSALYFCASSVRAGDGYTFGSGTRLTVV.

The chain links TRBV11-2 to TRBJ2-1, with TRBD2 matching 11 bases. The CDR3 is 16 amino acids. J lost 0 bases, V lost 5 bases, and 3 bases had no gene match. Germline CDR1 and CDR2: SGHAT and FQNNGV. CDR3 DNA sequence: TGTGCCAGCAGCCCGACTAGCGGGACCTCCTACAATGAGCAGTTCTTC. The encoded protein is CASSPTSGTSYNEQFF.

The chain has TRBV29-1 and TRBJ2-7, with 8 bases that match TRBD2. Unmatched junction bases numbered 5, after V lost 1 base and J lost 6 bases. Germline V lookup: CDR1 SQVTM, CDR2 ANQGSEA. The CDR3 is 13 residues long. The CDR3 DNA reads TGCAGCGTTGAAGCCCGCCTAGCGGGCGAGCAGTACTTC. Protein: CSVEARLAGEQYF.

CDR3 residues: CASSFAGQVGSTDTQYF. The CDR3 coding sequence is TGTGCCAGCAGCTTCGCGGGACAGGTCGGAAGCACAGATACGCAGTATTTT. The chain employs TRBV7-3 and TRBJ2-3, with TRBD1 identical over 8 bases. This CDR3 has 17 residues. Germline CDR1 SGHTA, CDR2 FQGTGA. V gave up 3 bases and J gave up 0 bases; unmatched junction bases: 8.

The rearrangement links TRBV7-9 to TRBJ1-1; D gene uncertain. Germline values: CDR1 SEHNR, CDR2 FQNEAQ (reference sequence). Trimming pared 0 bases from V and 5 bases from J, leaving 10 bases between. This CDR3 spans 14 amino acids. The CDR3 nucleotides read TGTGCCAGCAGCTTAGCGTGGCAAAAAACTGAAGCTTTCTTT. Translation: CASSLAWQKTEAFF.

The CDR3 DNA follows: TGTGCCAGCAGCTCCCCGCAGGACAGGGGTTCCTACGAGCAGTACTTC. Translated: CASSSPQDRGSYEQYF. This chain joins TRBV7-3 and TRBJ2-7; TRBD1 aligns across 9 bases. The germline CDR1 and CDR2 sequences are SGHTA and FQGTGA. There are 16 residues in the CDR3. J lost 1 base, V lost 4 bases, and 8 bases had no gene match.

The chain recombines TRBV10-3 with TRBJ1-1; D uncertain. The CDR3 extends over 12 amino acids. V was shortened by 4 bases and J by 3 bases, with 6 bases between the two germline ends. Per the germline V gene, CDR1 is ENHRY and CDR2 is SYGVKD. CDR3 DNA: TGTGCCATCAGTGGGGGAGACACTGAAGCTTTCTTT. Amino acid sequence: CAISGGDTEAFF.

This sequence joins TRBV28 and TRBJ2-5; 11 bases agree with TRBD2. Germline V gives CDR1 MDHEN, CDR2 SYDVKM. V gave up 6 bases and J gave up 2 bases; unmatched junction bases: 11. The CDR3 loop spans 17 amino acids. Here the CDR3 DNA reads TGTGCCAGCAGCCGAACTAAGGGGACTAGCGGACAAGAGACCCAGTACTTC. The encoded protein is CASSRTKGTSGQETQYF.

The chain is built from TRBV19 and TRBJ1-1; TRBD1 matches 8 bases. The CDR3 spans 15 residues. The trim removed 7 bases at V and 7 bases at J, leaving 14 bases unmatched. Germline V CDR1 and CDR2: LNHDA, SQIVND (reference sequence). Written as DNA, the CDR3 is TGTGCCAGTAAAATCCGGGACAGGTTGGTGTTTGAAGCTTTCTTT. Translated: CASKIRDRLVFEAFF.

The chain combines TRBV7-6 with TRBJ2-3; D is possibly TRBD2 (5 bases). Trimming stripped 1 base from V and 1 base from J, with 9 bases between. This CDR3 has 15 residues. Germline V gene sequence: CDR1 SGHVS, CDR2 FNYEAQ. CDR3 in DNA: TGTGCCAGCAGCTTAGAGGCGGGCCGCACAGATACGCAGTATTTT. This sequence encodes CASSLEAGRTDTQYF.

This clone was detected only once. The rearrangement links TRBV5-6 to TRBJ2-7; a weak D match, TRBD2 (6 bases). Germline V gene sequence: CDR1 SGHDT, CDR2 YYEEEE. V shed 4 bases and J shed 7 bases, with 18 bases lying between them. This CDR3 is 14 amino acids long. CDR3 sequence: CASSLRTILLEQYF. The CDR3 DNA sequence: TGTGCCAGCAGCCTGCGGACTATCCTTTTGGAGCAGTACTTC.

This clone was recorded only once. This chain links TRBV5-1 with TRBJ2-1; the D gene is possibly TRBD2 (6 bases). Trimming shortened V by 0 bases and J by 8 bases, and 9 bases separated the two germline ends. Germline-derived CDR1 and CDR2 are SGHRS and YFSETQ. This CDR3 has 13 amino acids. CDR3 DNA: TGCGCCAGCAGCTTGGTAACTAGCTATGAGCAGTTCTTC. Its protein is CASSLVTSYEQFF.

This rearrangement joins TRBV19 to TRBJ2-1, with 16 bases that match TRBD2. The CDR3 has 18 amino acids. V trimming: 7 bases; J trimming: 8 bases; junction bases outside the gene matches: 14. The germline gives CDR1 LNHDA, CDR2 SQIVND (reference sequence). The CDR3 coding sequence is TGTGCCAGTACCCTAACGGGACTAGCGGGGGGGCCTGGAGATGAGCAGTTCTTC. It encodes CASTLTGLAGGPGDEQFF. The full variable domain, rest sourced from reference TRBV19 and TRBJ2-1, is DGGITQSPKYLFRKEGQNVTLSCEQNLNHDAMYWYRQDPGQGLRLIYYSQIVNDFQKGDIAEGYSVSREKKESFPLTVTSAQKNPTAFYLCASTLTGLAGGPGDEQFFGPGTRLTVL.

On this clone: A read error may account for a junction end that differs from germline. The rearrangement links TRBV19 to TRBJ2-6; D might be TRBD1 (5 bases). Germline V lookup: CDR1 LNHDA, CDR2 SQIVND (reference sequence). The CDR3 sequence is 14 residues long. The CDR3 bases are TGTGCCAGTAGTATAGGCTCTGGGGCCAACGGCCTGACTTTC. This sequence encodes CASSIGSGANGLTF.

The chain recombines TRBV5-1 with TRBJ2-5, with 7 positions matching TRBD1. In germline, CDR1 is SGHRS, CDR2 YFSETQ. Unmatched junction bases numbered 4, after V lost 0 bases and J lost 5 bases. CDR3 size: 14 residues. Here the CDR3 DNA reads TGCGCCAGCAGCTTGGTGGACAGGTCGGAGACCCAGTACTTC. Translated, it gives CASSLVDRSETQYF.

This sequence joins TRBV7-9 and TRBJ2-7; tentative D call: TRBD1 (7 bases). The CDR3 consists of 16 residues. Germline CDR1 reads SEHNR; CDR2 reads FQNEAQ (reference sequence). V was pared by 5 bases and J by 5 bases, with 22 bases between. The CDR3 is CASSTSGGFTMHEQYF. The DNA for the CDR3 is TGTGCCAGCAGCACCTCAGGGGGGTTTACAATGCACGAGCAGTACTTC. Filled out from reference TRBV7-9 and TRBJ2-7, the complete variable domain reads DTGVSQNPRHKITKRGQNVTFRCDPISEHNRLYWYRQTLGQGPEFLTYFQNEAQLEKSRLLSDRFSAERPKGSFSTLEIQRTEQGDSAMYLCASSTSGGFTMHEQYFGPGTRLTVT.

The CDR3 coding sequence is TGTGCCAGCAGCCTAACAGGGGGCTATTCACCCCTCCACTTT. Protein: CASSLTGGYSPLHF. The V and J genes are TRBV28 and TRBJ1-6; 9 bases match TRBD1. Germline CDR1 reads MDHEN; CDR2 reads SYDVKM. Trimming cost V 6 bases and J 8 bases; bases outside gene matches: 5. The CDR3 loop spans 14 amino acids.

The CDR3: CASSTDRAYEQYF. In nucleotides, the CDR3 is TGTGCCAGCTCAACGGACAGGGCCTACGAGCAGTACTTC. The V call is TRBV18, the J call TRBJ2-7; 8 bases map to TRBD1. V was pared by 5 bases and J by 2 bases, with 2 bases of the junction left unmatched. CDR1 and CDR2 from the germline V gene are KGHSH and LQKENI. The CDR3 covers 13 residues.

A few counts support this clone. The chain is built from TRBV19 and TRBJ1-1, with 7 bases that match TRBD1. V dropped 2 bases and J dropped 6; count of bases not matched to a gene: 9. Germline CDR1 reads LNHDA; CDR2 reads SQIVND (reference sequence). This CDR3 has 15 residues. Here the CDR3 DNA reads TGTGCCAGTAGTATAAGGGGGCAGGGGCCGGCTGAAGCTTTCTTT. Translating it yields CASSIRGQGPAEAFF.

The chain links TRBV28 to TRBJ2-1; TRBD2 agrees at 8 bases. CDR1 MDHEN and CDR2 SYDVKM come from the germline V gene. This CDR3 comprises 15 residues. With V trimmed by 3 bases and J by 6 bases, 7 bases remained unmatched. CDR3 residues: CASSLGAGEANEQFF. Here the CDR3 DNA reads TGTGCCAGCAGTTTGGGAGCGGGAGAGGCCAATGAGCAGTTCTTC.